This T cell receptor (beta chain) is drawn from a study of T cell responses to AZD1222 COVID-19 vaccine. CDR3 length: 15 amino acids. V was pared by 3 bases and J by 0 bases, with 2 bases of the junction left unmatched. Germline CDR1 reads KGHSH; CDR2 reads LQKENI. Produced via immunoSEQ multiplex PCR; TCRdb's table is partial and in-frame only. The data show under 150,000 clones, roughly 93% seen once. With regard to this clone: The sample contains more than one DNA sequence encoding this CDR3.

The receptor comes from an adult who received the AZD1222 COVID-19 vaccine. Material: peripheral blood, obtained 28 days after the second AZD1222 dose. The chain recombines TRBV18 with TRBJ1-5, with TRBD1 matching 7 bases. The CDR3 is CASSPRDSSNQPQHF. DNA of the CDR3: TGTGCCAGCTCACCGAGGGACAGTAGCAATCAGCCCCAGCATTTT.